This T cell receptor beta chain came from a study of control samples from healthy donors and cancer patients. V was shortened by 0 bases and J by 4 bases, with 10 bases between the two germline ends. The germline gives CDR1 GTSNPN, CDR2 SVGIG (reference sequence). The CDR3 spans 15 residues. The data were produced by immunoSEQ multiplex PCR, yet TCRdb's version contains in-frame clones alone and is incomplete. The sample yields approximately 100,000 clones, 90% seen once. This sequence was found in a human donor in good health. The donor label of this sample is uncertain. The chain recombines TRBV30 with TRBJ2-6, with D possibly being TRBD1 (6 bases). The material sequenced was blood. The CDR3 is CAWSVGGVGANVLTF. CDR3 bases: TGTGCCTGGAGTGTAGGGGGAGTCGGGGCCAACGTCCTGACTTTC.